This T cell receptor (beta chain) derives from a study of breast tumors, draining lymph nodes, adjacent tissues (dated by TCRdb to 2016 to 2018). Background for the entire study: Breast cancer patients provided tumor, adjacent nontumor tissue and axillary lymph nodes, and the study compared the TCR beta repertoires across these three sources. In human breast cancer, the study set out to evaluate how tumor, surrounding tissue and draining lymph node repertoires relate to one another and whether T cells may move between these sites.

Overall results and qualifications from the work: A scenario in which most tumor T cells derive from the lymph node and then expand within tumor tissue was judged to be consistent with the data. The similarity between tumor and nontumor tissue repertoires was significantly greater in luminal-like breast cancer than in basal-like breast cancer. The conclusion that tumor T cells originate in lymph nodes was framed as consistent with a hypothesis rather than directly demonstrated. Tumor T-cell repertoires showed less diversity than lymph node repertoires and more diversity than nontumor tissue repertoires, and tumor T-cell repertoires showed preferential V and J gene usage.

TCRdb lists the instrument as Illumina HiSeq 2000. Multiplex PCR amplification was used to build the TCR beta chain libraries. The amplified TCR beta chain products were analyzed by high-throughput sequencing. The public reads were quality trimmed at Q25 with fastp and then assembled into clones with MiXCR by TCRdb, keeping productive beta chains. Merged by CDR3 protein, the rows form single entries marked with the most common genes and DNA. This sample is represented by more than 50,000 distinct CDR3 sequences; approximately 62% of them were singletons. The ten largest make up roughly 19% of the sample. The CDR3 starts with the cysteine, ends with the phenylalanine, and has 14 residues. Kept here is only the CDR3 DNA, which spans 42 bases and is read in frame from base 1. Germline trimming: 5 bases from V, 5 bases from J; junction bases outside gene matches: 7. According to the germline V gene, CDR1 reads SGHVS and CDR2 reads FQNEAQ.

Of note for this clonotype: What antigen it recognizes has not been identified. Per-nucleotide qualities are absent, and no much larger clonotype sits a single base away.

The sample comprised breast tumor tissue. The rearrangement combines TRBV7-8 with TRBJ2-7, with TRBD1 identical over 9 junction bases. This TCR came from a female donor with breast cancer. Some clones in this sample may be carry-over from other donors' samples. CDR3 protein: CASSRTTGGHEQYF. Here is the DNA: TGTGCCAGCAGCCGGACCACAGGGGGCCACGAGCAGTACTTC.